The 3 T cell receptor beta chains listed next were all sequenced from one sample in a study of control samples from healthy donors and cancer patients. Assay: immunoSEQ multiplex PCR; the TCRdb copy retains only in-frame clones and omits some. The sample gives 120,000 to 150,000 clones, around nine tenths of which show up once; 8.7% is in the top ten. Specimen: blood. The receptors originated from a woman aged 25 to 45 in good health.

CDR3 sequence (DNA): TGTGCGTCGGGCGGGTACAATGAGCAGTTCTTC. This sequence encodes CASGGYNEQFF. V gene TRBV19 combines with J gene TRBJ2-1, with D maybe TRBD2 (5 bases). The CDR3 contains 11 residues. Germline CDR1 is LNHDA and CDR2 is SQIVND (reference sequence).

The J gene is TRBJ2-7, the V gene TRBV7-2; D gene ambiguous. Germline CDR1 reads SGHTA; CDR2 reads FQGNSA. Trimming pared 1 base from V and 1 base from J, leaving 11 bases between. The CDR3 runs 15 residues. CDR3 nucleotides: TGTGCCAGCAGCTTAGTCTGGGCGGCGTCCTACGAGCAGTACTTC. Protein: CASSLVWAASYEQYF.

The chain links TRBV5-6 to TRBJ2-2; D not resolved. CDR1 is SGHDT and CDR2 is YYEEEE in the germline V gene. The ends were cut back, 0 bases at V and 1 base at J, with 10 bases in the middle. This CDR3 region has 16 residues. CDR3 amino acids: CASSLDGPLNTGELFF. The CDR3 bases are TGTGCCAGCAGCTTGGACGGACCCTTGAACACCGGGGAGCTGTTTTTT.